A single sample is the source of the 20 T cell receptor beta chains below, sequenced in a study of blood T cell repertoires in COVID-19. The repertoire was sequenced with immunoSEQ multiplex PCR; TCRdb's copy has only in-frame clones and lacks some. The sample consists of roughly 140,000 clones, roughly 88% of them appearing once. Sequences were obtained from peripheral blood. All receptors come from a woman aged 45-60 years in a cohort sampled during active or convalescent COVID-19.

The gene calls are TRBV5-4 and TRBJ1-3; 8 bases map to TRBD1. Germline CDR1 SGHNT, CDR2 YYREEE (reference sequence). The junction had 3 bases not matched to a gene; V was cut back by 0 bases and J by 4 bases. The CDR3 runs 15 residues. The CDR3 sequence is CASSLAPGGGNTIYF. Written as DNA, the CDR3 is TGTGCCAGCAGCTTGGCCCCAGGGGGCGGAAACACCATATATTTT.

This clone occurred a few times. The chain carries TRBV6-5 and TRBJ1-6; 7 bases match TRBD1. V was pared by 10 bases and J by 7 bases, with 10 bases of the junction left unmatched. Germline loops: CDR1 MNHEY, CDR2 SVGAGI. The CDR3 loop spans 14 amino acids. This chain's CDR3 is CATYQGQQNSPLHF. The CDR3 DNA is TGTGCCACCTATCAGGGACAGCAAAATTCACCCCTCCACTTT.

This rearrangement joins TRBV11-3 to TRBJ1-5, with 7 nucleotides matching TRBD1. Germline-derived CDR1 and CDR2 are SGHNT and YENEEA. Trimming cost V 0 bases and J 0 bases; bases outside gene matches: 8. This CDR3 has 18 amino acids. CDR3 sequence (DNA): TGTGCCAGCAGCTTAGATCGGGGACAGAAAGATAGCAATCAGCCCCAGCATTTT. It specifies CASSLDRGQKDSNQPQHF.

On this clone itself: Its ends do not fully match the called genes, so a read error is possible. V gene TRBV5-1 combines with J gene TRBJ2-4; TRBD2 aligns across 9 bases. Germline V gene data show CDR1 as SGHRS and CDR2 as YFSETQ. This CDR3 is built from 15 residues. CDR3 bases: TGCGCCAGCAGCTTGGCCCCCGGGTATAGCGGGGGTTTTCACTTC. Encoded protein: CASSLAPGYSGGFHF.

The rearrangement uses TRBV24-1 and TRBJ2-1; the match to TRBD2 covers 8 bases. The V segment lost 4 bases and the J segment 4 bases; nucleotides outside the gene matches: 2. CDR1 and CDR2 (germline): KGHDR, SFDVKD. The CDR3 is 14 amino acids. The CDR3 DNA is TGTGCCACCAGTGAAACGGGGGGGTACAATGAGCAGTTCTTC. Its translation is CATSETGGYNEQFF.

This clone showed up just once. The chain links TRBV18 to TRBJ1-5; D is perhaps TRBD1 (5 bases). Trimming took off 3 bases at V and 3 bases at J, with 12 bases between the two ends. Germline V gene sequence: CDR1 KGHSH, CDR2 LQKENI. The CDR3 is made up of 15 amino acids. The CDR3 sequence: CASSPAGGDNQPQHF. The CDR3 DNA reads TGTGCCAGCTCACCTGCGGGGGGGGACAATCAGCCCCAGCATTTT.

This chain connects TRBV6-6 to TRBJ1-1, with D possibly being TRBD1 (6 bases). Trimming took off 6 bases at V and 5 bases at J, with 13 bases between the two ends. CDR3 length equals 13 residues. Germline CDR1 is MNHNY and CDR2 is SVGAGI (reference sequence). CDR3 region: CASSQGPRTEAFF. CDR3 bases: TGTGCCAGCAGCCAGGGGCCTCGGACTGAAGCTTTCTTT.

The rearrangement joins TRBV19 to TRBJ2-7; 8 positions match TRBD1. The V and J ends lost 7 bases and 4 bases, in that order; junction bases with no gene match: 9. This CDR3 has 14 amino acids. The germline gives CDR1 LNHDA, CDR2 SQIVND (reference sequence). CDR3 amino acids: CASKGDRTGYEQYF. CDR3 in DNA: TGTGCCAGTAAGGGGGACCGGACAGGGTACGAGCAGTACTTC.

This clone appeared a single time. CDR3 residues: CASSLIEEQYF. DNA of the CDR3: TGTGCCAGCAGCTTGATAGAGGAGCAGTACTTC. The V call is TRBV7-9, the J call TRBJ2-7, with D unresolved. CDR3 length equals 11 residues. From germline, CDR1 is SEHNR and CDR2 FQNEAQ (reference sequence). V was cut by 3 bases and J by 7 bases, with 7 bases left in between.

V and J are TRBV7-2 and TRBJ1-1; D not resolved. V was shortened by 4 bases and J by 1 base, with 7 bases between the two germline ends. From germline, CDR1 is SGHTA and CDR2 FQGNSA. The CDR3 contains 13 residues. The CDR3 region has the DNA TGTGCCAGCAGCTGGGAGAGGAACACTGAAGCTTTCTTT. This codes for CASSWERNTEAFF.

V gene TRBV10-1 combines with J gene TRBJ2-7; no firm D call. Germline loops: CDR1 WNHNN, CDR2 SYGVQD (reference sequence). The CDR3 sequence is 15 residues long. V lost 3 bases and J 3 bases, leaving 15 bases between the germline ends. CDR3 sequence (DNA): TGCGCCAGCAGTGACCACCAGATTGGTCTCTACGAGCAGTACTTC. Translated: CASSDHQIGLYEQYF.

The V gene is TRBV19, the J gene TRBJ2-1, with 10 bases that match TRBD2. With V trimmed by 2 bases and J by 13 bases, 8 bases remained unmatched. CDR3 size: 14 residues. Germline CDR1 is LNHDA and CDR2 is SQIVND (reference sequence). This chain's CDR3 is CASSINLAGGNQFF. The CDR3 coding sequence is TGTGCCAGTAGTATAAATTTAGCGGGGGGAAACCAGTTCTTC.

As for this clone: This same CDR3 is encoded by further DNA sequences in the sample. This chain links TRBV7-2 with TRBJ1-6, with TRBD1 matching 9 bases. The V and J ends lost 5 bases and 6 bases, in that order; junction bases with no gene match: 5. CDR3 length: 15 residues. Germline V gene data show CDR1 as SGHTA and CDR2 as FQGNSA. In nucleotides, the CDR3 is TGTGCCAGCAGCCTTGGGGGACAGGGTAATTCACCCCTCCACTTT. As protein: CASSLGGQGNSPLHF.

The V gene is TRBV2, the J gene TRBJ2-5; 7 nucleotides line up with TRBD1. CDR1 and CDR2 (germline): SNHLY, FYNNEI. The CDR3 contains 13 residues. V lost 5 bases and J lost 3; bases outside the gene matches: 3. CDR3 nucleotides: TGTGCCAGCAGTTGGACAGGAAAAGAGACCCAGTACTTC. It codes for CASSWTGKETQYF.

The CDR3 DNA sequence: TGTGCCAGCAGCTCCCGGGACAGGGGTCAGCCCCAGCATTTT. Translating gives CASSSRDRGQPQHF. The V call is TRBV5-5, the J call TRBJ1-5; 10 positions agree with TRBD1. Trimming removed 3 bases from V and 6 bases from J; junction bases left unmatched: 3. The germline gives CDR1 SGHKS, CDR2 YYEKEE (reference sequence). The CDR3 contains 14 residues.

The rearrangement uses TRBV7-9 and TRBJ2-3; TRBD2 matches at 11 bases. V lost 7 bases, J lost 1 base, and 4 bases stayed unmatched. CDR1 and CDR2 (germline): SEHNR, FQNEAQ (reference sequence). The CDR3 covers 15 residues. In DNA, the CDR3 is TGTGCCAGCACCCAACTAGCGGGGGGCACAGATACGCAGTATTTT. Amino acids: CASTQLAGGTDTQYF.

V is TRBV6-5 and J is TRBJ1-1; 8 bases agree with TRBD1. The V gene end was trimmed by 6 bases and the J gene end by 10 bases; junction bases not matched to a gene: 7. Germline V gene sequence: CDR1 MNHEY, CDR2 SVGAGI. The CDR3 spans 12 residues. This chain's CDR3 is CASRQGASRAFF. DNA for the CDR3: TGTGCCAGCAGGCAGGGGGCTTCGAGAGCTTTCTTT.

With regard to this clone: In the same sample, other DNA sequences code for this CDR3. The chain is built from TRBV27 and TRBJ2-7; possible D gene TRBD1, 6 bases. With 3 bases removed from V and 3 bases from J, the gap between germline ends came to 9 bases. CDR1 is MNHEY, CDR2 SMNVEV, per germline (reference sequence). CDR3 size: 13 residues. Here the CDR3 reads CASSLGRGYEQYF. CDR3 sequence (DNA): TGTGCCAGCAGTTTGGGCAGGGGCTACGAGCAGTACTTC.

CDR3 bases: TGTGCCAGCAGCCAATCAAGGACAGGGGTGGGAGAGACCCAGTACTTC. Translating gives CASSQSRTGVGETQYF. V usage is TRBV3-1 (or the pseudogene TRBV3-2) and J usage is TRBJ2-5, with 9 bases fitting TRBD1. Germline V lookup: CDR1 LGHDT, CDR2 YNNKEL (reference sequence). The CDR3 totals 16 residues. J lost 4 bases, V lost 2 bases, and 8 bases had no gene match.

This rearrangement joins TRBV29-1 to TRBJ2-1; no firm D call. This CDR3 is 11 amino acids long. CDR1 is SQVTM, CDR2 ANQGSEA, per germline. The CDR3 loop is CSIAQSNEQFF. The CDR3 DNA follows: TGCAGTATAGCCCAGTCCAATGAGCAGTTCTTC.